This T cell receptor (beta chain) was found in a study of blood T cell repertoires in COVID-19. Study at large: COVID-19 samples from acute and convalescent phases originated in the United States, Italy and Spain.

Using immunoSEQ multiplex PCR, the repertoire was profiled, and TCRdb retains in-frame clones only, with some absent. This table has fewer than 80,000 clones, 90% appearing once. CDR1 is SGHRS, CDR2 YFSETQ, per germline. The CDR3 runs to 15 residues. V lost 4 bases and J lost 4; bases outside the gene matches: 9. Sequenced material: peripheral blood. This sequence joins TRBV5-1 and TRBJ2-5; 8 bases align to TRBD1. The source of this sequence is a man aged 50-59 years with acute or convalescent COVID-19. Written as DNA, the CDR3 is TGCGCCAGCAGCCCTGGGACAGGCCAACGAGAGACCCAGTACTTC. It translates to CASSPGTGQRETQYF.